These 16 T cell receptor beta chains came from one sample sequenced in a study of blood T cell repertoires in COVID-19. Using immunoSEQ multiplex PCR, the repertoire was profiled, and TCRdb retains in-frame clones only, with some absent. The data contain about 230,000 clones, approximately 87% of them seen just once; the ten biggest clones take up approximately 2.6%. The sequenced material came from peripheral blood. Receptors originate from a woman in her seventies with active or convalescent COVID-19.

The gene calls are TRBV3-1 (or the pseudogene TRBV3-2) and TRBJ2-1; 7 bases fit TRBD2. The junction had 0 bases not matched to a gene; V was cut back by 5 bases and J by 2 bases. This CDR3 contains 13 residues. From germline, CDR1 is LGHDT and CDR2 YNNKEL (reference sequence). CDR3: CASSGLAYNEQFF. The CDR3 DNA reads as TGTGCCAGCAGCGGACTAGCCTACAATGAGCAGTTCTTC.

The chain uses TRBV2 and TRBJ2-1, with D perhaps matching TRBD2 (6 bases). This CDR3 has 15 residues. CDR1 is SNHLY, CDR2 FYNNEI, per germline. Trimming left V 7 bases short and J 6 bases short, with 19 bases between. The chain's CDR3 is CASKLSGGVTNEQFF. CDR3 nucleotides: TGTGCCAGCAAACTATCGGGCGGGGTAACCAATGAGCAGTTCTTC. The full variable domain, completed using reference TRBV2 and TRBJ2-1, is EPEVTQTPSHQVTQMGQEVILRCVPISNHLYFYWYRQILGQKVEFLVSFYNNEISEKSEIFDDQFSVERPDGSNFTLKIRSTKLEDSAMYFCASKLSGGVTNEQFFGPGTRLTVL.

The rearrangement joins TRBV4-2 to TRBJ1-1, with TRBD1 matching 9 bases. CDR3 length: 14 amino acids. V shed 4 bases, J shed 3 bases, and the junction held 3 bases outside the gene matches. Per the germline V gene, CDR1 is LGHNA and CDR2 is YNFKEQ. The chain's CDR3 is CASSPRTGDTEAFF. The DNA for the CDR3 is TGTGCCAGCAGCCCAAGGACAGGGGACACTGAAGCTTTCTTT.

The chain employs TRBV19 and TRBJ2-3, with D perhaps TRBD1 (6 bases). V shed 3 bases and J shed 8 bases, with 9 bases lying between them. The germline V gene has CDR1 LNHDA and CDR2 SQIVND (reference sequence). This CDR3 is built from 12 residues. In nucleotides, the CDR3 is TGTGCCAGTAGTATTTTAGGGGGTACGCAGTATTTT. It is translated as CASSILGGTQYF.

J is TRBJ2-5 and V is TRBV18; TRBD2 is a possible D gene (6 bases). Looked up from germline, CDR1 is KGHSH and CDR2 is LQKENI. The length of the CDR3 is 14 residues. Trimming pared 2 bases from V and 4 bases from J, leaving 11 bases between. CDR3 in amino acids: CASSPVRDSETQYF. The CDR3 DNA follows: TGTGCCAGCTCACCAGTCCGGGACTCAGAGACCCAGTACTTC.

The chain combines TRBV14 with TRBJ2-7, with TRBD2 matching over 12 bases. The V gene end was trimmed by 4 bases and the J gene end by 2 bases; junction bases not matched to a gene: 3. The CDR3 covers 15 residues. Germline values: CDR1 SGHDN, CDR2 FVKESK. CDR3 amino acids: CASSRGTSGPYEQYF. The CDR3 DNA is TGTGCCAGCAGCCGGGGGACTAGCGGGCCCTACGAGCAGTACTTC.

The rearrangement uses TRBV29-1 and TRBJ2-2; 8 bases are shared with TRBD2. Germline loops: CDR1 SQVTM, CDR2 ANQGSEA. The V and J ends lost 5 bases and 6 bases, in that order; junction bases with no gene match: 5. The CDR3 is 13 residues long. This CDR3 reads CSVSGRVPGELFF. CDR3 nucleotide sequence: TGCAGCGTTAGCGGGAGAGTCCCCGGGGAGCTGTTTTTT.

This rearrangement joins TRBV7-9 to TRBJ1-5; D gene uncertain. Between the trimmed V and J ends, which lost 4 bases and 5 bases, there was a span of 6 bases. CDR1 is SEHNR and CDR2 is FQNEAQ in the germline V gene (reference sequence). The CDR3 totals 12 residues. CDR3 sequence: CASSYPDQPQHF. CDR3 sequence (DNA): TGTGCCAGCAGCTATCCAGATCAGCCCCAGCATTTT.

J is TRBJ2-6 and V is TRBV28; D possibly corresponds to TRBD2 (6 bases). The CDR3 runs 16 residues. V lost 8 bases and J 0 bases, leaving 14 bases between the germline ends. CDR1 and CDR2 (germline): MDHEN, SYDVKM. The CDR3 sequence is CASLRDWSSGANVLTF. The CDR3 coding sequence is TGTGCCAGCCTTCGGGACTGGAGCTCTGGGGCCAACGTCCTGACTTTC.

V usage is TRBV18 and J usage is TRBJ2-2, with a tentative D call TRBD2 (5 bases). Germline-derived CDR1 and CDR2 are KGHSH and LQKENI. The V and J ends lost 0 bases and 7 bases respectively, with 9 bases between them. The CDR3 is 14 residues long. The CDR3 is CASSPPDGIGELFF. The CDR3 DNA reads TGTGCCAGCTCACCACCAGACGGGATCGGGGAGCTGTTTTTT.

The gene calls are TRBV30 and TRBJ1-4; no definite D call. Per the germline V gene, CDR1 is GTSNPN and CDR2 is SVGIG (reference sequence). The CDR3 extends over 16 amino acids. V was pared by 0 bases and J by 4 bases, with 15 bases between. CDR3 DNA sequence: TGTGCCTGGAGTGTTCAGGCACCTGCTTTTAATGAAAAACTGTTTTTT. It codes for CAWSVQAPAFNEKLFF. Using reference TRBV30 and TRBJ1-4 for the parts outside the CDR3, the full variable domain is SQTIHQWPATLVQPVGSPLSLECTVEGTSNPNLYWYRQAAGRGLQLLFYSVGIGQISSEVPQNLSASRPQDRQFILSSKKLLLSDSGFYLCAWSVQAPAFNEKLFFGSGTQLSVL.

This chain joins TRBV9 and TRBJ2-7, with D possibly being TRBD1 (5 bases). The V end was cut by 4 bases, the J end by 3 bases, with 14 bases between. The length of the CDR3 is 14 residues. Germline CDR1 is SGDLS and CDR2 is YYNGEE. CDR3 residues: CASSSRSGLYEQYF. In DNA form, the CDR3 reads TGTGCCAGCAGCTCTCGATCAGGGCTCTACGAGCAGTACTTC.

The chain combines TRBV25-1 with TRBJ2-2; 10 bases agree with TRBD2. J gave up 4 bases and V 10 bases, and 3 bases lay outside the gene matches. Germline V gene sequence: CDR1 MGHDK, CDR2 SYGVNS. CDR3 length equals 13 residues. The CDR3 DNA reads as TGTGCCACTAGCGGGAGTCTCACCGGGGAGCTGTTTTTT. This encodes CATSGSLTGELFF.

This clone was observed a handful of times. It is unclear where the CDR3 begins or ends on the DNA, so no DNA is shown, and the CDR3 is as TCRdb lists it. The CDR3 reads CASSITGPAFGPGGPSYEQYF. The chain uses TRBV27 and TRBJ2-7; TRBD1 reflects the table's D call only, with no check against the DNA. Per the germline V gene, CDR1 is MNHEY and CDR2 is SMNVEV (reference sequence). The CDR3 is 21 amino acids long, termini counted.

The V call is TRBV7-9, the J call TRBJ1-2; D not resolved. Germline assignment: CDR1 SEHNR and CDR2 FQNEAQ (reference sequence). Trimming stripped 1 base from V and 4 bases from J, with 7 bases between. The CDR3 extends over 13 amino acids. DNA of the CDR3: TGTGCCAGCAGCTTAGGGCCAGTCTATGGCTACACCTTC. It is translated as CASSLGPVYGYTF.

This rearrangement joins TRBV14 to TRBJ1-1; 7 bases agree with TRBD1. Germline V gives CDR1 SGHDN, CDR2 FVKESK. The J segment lost 6 bases and the V segment lost 2 bases, leaving 9 bases of the junction unmatched. The CDR3 totals 15 residues. The chain's CDR3 is CASSQRTGADAEAFF. CDR3 DNA sequence: TGTGCCAGCAGCCAACGGACAGGCGCGGACGCTGAAGCTTTCTTT.